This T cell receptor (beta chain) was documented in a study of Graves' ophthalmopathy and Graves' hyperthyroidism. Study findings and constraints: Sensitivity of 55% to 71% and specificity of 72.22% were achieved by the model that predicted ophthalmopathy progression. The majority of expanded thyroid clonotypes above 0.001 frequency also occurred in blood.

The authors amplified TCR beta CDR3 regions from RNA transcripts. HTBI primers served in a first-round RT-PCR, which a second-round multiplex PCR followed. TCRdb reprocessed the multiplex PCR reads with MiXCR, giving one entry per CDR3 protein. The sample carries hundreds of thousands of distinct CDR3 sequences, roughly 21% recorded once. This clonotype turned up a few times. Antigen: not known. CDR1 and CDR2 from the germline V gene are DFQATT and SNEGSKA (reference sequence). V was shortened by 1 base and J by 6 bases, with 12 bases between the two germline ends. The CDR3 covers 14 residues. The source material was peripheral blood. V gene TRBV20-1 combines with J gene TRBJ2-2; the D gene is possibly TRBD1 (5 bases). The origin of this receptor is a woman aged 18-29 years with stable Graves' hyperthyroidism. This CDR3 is CSARGGHPAGELFF. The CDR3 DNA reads TGCAGTGCTAGAGGGGGCCACCCGGCCGGGGAGCTGTTTTTT.